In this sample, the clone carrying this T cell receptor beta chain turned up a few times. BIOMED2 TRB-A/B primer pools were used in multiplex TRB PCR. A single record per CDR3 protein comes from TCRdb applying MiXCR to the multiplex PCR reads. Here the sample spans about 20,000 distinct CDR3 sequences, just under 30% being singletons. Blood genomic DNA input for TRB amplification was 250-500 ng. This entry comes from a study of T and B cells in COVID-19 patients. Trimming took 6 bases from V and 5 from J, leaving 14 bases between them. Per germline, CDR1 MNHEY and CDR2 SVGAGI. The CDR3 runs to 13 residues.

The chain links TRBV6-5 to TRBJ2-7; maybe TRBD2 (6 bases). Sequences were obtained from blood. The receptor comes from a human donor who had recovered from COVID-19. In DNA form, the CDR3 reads TGTGCCAGCAGAATTATTGGGACTGACGAGCAGTACTTC. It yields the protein CASRIIGTDEQYF.